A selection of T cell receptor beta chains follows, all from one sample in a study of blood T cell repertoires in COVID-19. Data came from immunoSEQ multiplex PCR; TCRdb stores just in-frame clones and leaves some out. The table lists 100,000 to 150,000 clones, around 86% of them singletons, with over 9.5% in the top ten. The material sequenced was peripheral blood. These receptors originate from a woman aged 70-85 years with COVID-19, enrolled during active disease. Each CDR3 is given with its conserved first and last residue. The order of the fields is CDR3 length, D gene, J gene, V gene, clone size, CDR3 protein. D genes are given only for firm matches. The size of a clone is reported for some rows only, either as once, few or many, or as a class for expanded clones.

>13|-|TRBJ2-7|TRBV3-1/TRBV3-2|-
CASSYGQFYEQYF
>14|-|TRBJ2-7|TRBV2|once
CASRPGTNSYEQYF
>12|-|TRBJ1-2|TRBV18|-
CASSLGGKGYTF
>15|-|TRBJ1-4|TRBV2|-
CASSLRGFPRPGLFF
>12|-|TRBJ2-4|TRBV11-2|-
CASSLDSGWEYF
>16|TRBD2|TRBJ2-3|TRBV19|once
CASSMIAGSVTDTQYF
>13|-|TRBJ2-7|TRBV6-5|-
CASSSGQPYEQYF
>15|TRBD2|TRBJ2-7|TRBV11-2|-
CASRWTSGGTYEQYF
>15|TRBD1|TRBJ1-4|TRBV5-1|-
CASSLEGQGYEKLFF
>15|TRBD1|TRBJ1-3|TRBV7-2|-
CASSSTGGTGNTIYF
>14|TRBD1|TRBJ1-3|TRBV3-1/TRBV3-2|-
CASSPRTGVNTIYF
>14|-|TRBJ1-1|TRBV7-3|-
CASTHPRQAWRAFF
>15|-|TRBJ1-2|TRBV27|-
CASSLYGGYDYGYTF
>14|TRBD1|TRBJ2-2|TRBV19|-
CASRANRGPGELFF
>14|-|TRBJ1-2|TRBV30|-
CAWSGGARRYGYTF
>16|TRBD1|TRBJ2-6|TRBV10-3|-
CAISDHRGSGANVLTF
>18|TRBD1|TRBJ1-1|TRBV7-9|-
CASSFVGTGLGRRTEAFF
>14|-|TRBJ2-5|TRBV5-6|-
CASTRTGDQETQYF
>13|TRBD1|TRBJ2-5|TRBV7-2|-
CASSPTGVETQYF
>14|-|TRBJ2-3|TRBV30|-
CAWSVNGLTDTQYF
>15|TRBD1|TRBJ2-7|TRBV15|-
CATSSGGSTGGEQYF
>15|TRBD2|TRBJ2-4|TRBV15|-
CATSRESGGRNIQYF
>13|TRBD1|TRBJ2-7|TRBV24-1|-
CATSGQGTYEQYF
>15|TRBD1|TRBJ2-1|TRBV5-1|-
CASSLSGQDYNEQFF
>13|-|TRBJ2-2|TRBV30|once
CACRGPNTGELFF
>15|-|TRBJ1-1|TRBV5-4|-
CASSPGGAENTEAFF
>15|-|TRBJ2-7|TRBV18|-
CASSTYGGRTYEQYF
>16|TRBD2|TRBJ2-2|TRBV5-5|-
CASSLVAGGSTGELFF
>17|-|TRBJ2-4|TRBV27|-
CASSPGTSKSAKNIQYF
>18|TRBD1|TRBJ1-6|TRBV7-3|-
CASSSAGGQSSYNSPLHF
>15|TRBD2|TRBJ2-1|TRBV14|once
CASSRLAGGRNEQFF
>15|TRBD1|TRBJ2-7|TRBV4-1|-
CASSLWTGGGYEQYF
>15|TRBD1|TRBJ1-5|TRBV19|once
CASSHRGISNQPQHF
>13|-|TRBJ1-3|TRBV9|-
CASSVRGENTIYF
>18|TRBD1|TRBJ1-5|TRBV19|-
CASSSTGTGGYSNQPQHF
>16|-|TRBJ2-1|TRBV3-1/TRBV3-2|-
CASSQDGGSPYNEQFF
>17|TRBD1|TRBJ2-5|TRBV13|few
CASSSRDRVNYGETQYF
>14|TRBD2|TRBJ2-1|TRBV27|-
CASAASGGAPEQFF
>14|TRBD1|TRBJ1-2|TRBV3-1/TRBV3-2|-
CASSQGQGIGGYTF
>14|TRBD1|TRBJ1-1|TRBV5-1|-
CASSGGQKNTEAFF
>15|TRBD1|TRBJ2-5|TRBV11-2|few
CASSPTLGGKETQYF
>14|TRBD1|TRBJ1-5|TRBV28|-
CASSRGGGGQPQHF
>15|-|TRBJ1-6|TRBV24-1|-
CATSDSRQENSPLHF
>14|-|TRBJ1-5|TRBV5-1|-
CASSLDSSNQPQHF
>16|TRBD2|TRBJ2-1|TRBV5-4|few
CASSLFGTSGDPEQFF
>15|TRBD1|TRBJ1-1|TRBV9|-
CASSALDRVNTEAFF
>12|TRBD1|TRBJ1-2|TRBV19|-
CATLDRAYGYTF
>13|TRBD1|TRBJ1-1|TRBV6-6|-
CASSLGTDTEAFF
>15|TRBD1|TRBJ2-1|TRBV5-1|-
CASSLVPTPGQVQFF
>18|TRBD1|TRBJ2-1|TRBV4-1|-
CASSQAPRGSSSYNEQFF
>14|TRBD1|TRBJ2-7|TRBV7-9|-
CASSLGRGQGKRYF
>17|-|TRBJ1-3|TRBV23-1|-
CASSQSIPAAIRNTIYF
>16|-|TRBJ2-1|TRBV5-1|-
CASSPNSLGSYNEQFF